The sequence of this T cell receptor beta chain was determined in a study of shared clonotypes between healthy human individuals. Adult Caucasians living in Nashville, Tennessee made up all of the donors. Measured with immunoSEQ multiplex PCR; TCRdb has only the in-frame clones, and not every one. The sample lists around 1.4 million clones; 97% to 99% were seen once. CDR1 is KGHSH, CDR2 LQKENI, per germline. There are 14 residues in the CDR3. With 2 bases removed from V and 4 bases from J, the gap between germline ends came to 8 bases. This clone was recorded only once. Other nucleotide sequences from this sample produce the same CDR3.

The source material was naive CD4+ T cells sorted from blood. Subset defined: CD45RA+ positively selected. The rearrangement links TRBV18 to TRBJ2-2; D gene uncertain. The receptor was derived from a young man in good health. CDR3 sequence (DNA): TGTGCCAGCTCACCAGGGCAGATCACCGGGGAGCTGTTTTTT. Translation: CASSPGQITGELFF.